A selection of T cell receptor beta chains follows, all from one sample in a study of blood T cell repertoires in COVID-19. Method: immunoSEQ multiplex PCR; TCRdb's copy keeps in-frame clones and lacks some. The table shows around 160,000 clones, with about 85% occurring only once. Sequences were obtained from PBMCs or T cells enriched from blood (not recorded which). These receptors were taken from a woman in her forties who had been exposed to COVID-19. Each CDR3 is given with its conserved first and last residue. D genes are given only for firm matches. Only some rows state a clone size, as once, few, many or a class for expanded clones.

TRBJ2-7	-	TRBV5-1	14	TRBD1	TGCGCCAGCAGCTCGGGACAGGGTGGTGGGGAGCAGTACTTC	CASSSGQGGGEQYF
TRBJ1-1	-	TRBV12-5	19	-	TGTGCTAGTGGTTTGGTAATATGGCGGGACGGACTTAAGGACACTGAAGCTTTCTTT	CASGLVIWRDGLKDTEAFF
TRBJ1-1	-	TRBV7-9	14	TRBD1	TGTGCCAGCAGCCGACAGGGAGCAGTCACTGAAGCTTTCTTT	CASSRQGAVTEAFF
TRBJ1-3	-	TRBV4-1	16	TRBD1	TGCGCCAGCAGCCAAGCCGGGACAGGGGCTGGAAACACCATATATTTT	CASSQAGTGAGNTIYF
TRBJ1-1	once	TRBV7-9	11	-	TGTGCCAGCATAGAACAGGGTGAAGCTTTCTTT	CASIEQGEAFF
TRBJ1-2	-	TRBV24-1	14	TRBD1	TGTGCCACCAGTGATTTTGGACAGGCCTATGGCTACACCTTC	CATSDFGQAYGYTF
TRBJ1-1	-	TRBV5-1	16	TRBD1	TGCGCCAGCAGCTTGGCGGGGACAGGGGAGAACACTGAAGCTTTCTTT	CASSLAGTGENTEAFF
TRBJ1-1	-	TRBV7-9	12	-	TGTGCCAGCAGCCCTGAGGACACTGAAGCTTTCTTT	CASSPEDTEAFF
TRBJ2-5	-	TRBV2	12	-	TGTGCCAGCAAAGGGGGACAAGAGACCCAGTACTTC	CASKGGQETQYF
TRBJ2-3	few	TRBV10-3	13	-	TGTGCCATCTTGGGCTCAAACACAGATACGCAGTATTTT	CAILGSNTDTQYF
TRBJ1-5	-	TRBV19	14	-	TGTGCCAGTATTTTTGAGTTAGGCAATCAGCCCCAGCATTTT	CASIFELGNQPQHF
TRBJ2-1	-	TRBV12-5	14	-	TGTGCTAGTGGTTTGGCTACAGGGAACAATGAGCAGTTCTTC	CASGLATGNNEQFF
TRBJ2-7	-	TRBV4-1	16	TRBD1	TGCGCCAGCAGCCAAGATGGGACAGGGGCTTCCTACGAGCAGTACTTC	CASSQDGTGASYEQYF
TRBJ2-7	-	TRBV27	15	TRBD1	TGTGCCAGCAGGCGGGAACAGACAGGGGCCTACGAGCAGTACTTC	CASRREQTGAYEQYF
TRBJ2-3	-	TRBV10-3	15	TRBD2	TGTGCCATCGGGCGGGGGGAGGAGTCGGCAGATACGCAGTATTTT	CAIGRGEESADTQYF
TRBJ1-1	-	TRBV19	15	TRBD1	TGTGCCAGTAGTGAATACAGGGGGCGGCCCACTGAAGCTTTCTTT	CASSEYRGRPTEAFF
TRBJ1-4	-	TRBV6-6	16	-	TGTGCCAGCAGATTCTTATCAGGCTCAACTAATGAAAAACTGTTTTTT	CASRFLSGSTNEKLFF
TRBJ2-1	-	TRBV5-6	15	TRBD1	TGTGCCAGCAGCCCTGACAGGGCGTTAGGGAATGAGCAGTTCTTC	CASSPDRALGNEQFF
TRBJ1-3	-	TRBV19	15	-	TGTGCCAGTAGTATTTACACCATCTCTGGAAACACCATATATTTT	CASSIYTISGNTIYF
TRBJ2-7	few	TRBV10-2	15	-	TGCGCCAGCAGGTCTTCAGGGGTTTGGGTCGACGAGCAGTACTTC	CASRSSGVWVDEQYF
TRBJ2-7	-	TRBV15	14	TRBD1	TGTGCCACCAGCAGAGGACAGGGCTCGGACGAGCAGTACTTC	CATSRGQGSDEQYF
TRBJ2-6	-	TRBV19	15	TRBD1	TGTGCCAGTAGGAAAGACAGGGCTGGGGCCAACGTCCTGACTTTC	CASRKDRAGANVLTF